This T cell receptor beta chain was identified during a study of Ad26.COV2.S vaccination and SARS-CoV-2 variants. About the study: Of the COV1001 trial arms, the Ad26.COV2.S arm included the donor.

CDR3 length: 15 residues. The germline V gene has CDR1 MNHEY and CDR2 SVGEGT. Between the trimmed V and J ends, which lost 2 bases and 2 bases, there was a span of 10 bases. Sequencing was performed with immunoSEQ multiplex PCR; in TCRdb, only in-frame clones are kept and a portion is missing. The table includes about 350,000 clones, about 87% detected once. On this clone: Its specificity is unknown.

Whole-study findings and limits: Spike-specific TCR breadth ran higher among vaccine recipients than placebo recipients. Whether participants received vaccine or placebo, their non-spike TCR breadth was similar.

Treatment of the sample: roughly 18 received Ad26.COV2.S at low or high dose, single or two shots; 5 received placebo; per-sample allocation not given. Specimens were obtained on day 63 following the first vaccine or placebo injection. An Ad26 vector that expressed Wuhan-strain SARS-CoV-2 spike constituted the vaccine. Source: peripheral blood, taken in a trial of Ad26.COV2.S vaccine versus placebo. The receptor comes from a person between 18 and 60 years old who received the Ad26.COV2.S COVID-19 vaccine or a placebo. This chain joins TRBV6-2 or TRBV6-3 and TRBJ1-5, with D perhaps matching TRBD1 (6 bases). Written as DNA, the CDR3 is TGTGCCAGCAGTTACGGGGGGCTCCGCAATCAGCCCCAGCATTTT. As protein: CASSYGGLRNQPQHF.